Sequencing of this T cell receptor beta chain was carried out in a study of cytomegalovirus exposure and HLA in healthy donors. Points from the study as a whole: Among TCR beta chains, those listed as cytomegalovirus-associated numbered over 150. In a later analysis, HLA-associated beta chains showed higher expansion and lower generation probabilities than comparable chains. The authors considered a cluster of highly shared sequence variants likely to be a sequencing artifact.

In the PCR, 60 Vbeta and 13 Jbeta primers were used. Sequenced by immunoSEQ multiplex PCR; TCRdb stores in-frame clones only, minus some. Of 90,000 to 150,000 clones listed, approximately 80% are singletons. A remark on this clone: Its antigen is undetermined.

This CDR3 contains 15 residues. V lost 0 bases and J 4 bases, leaving 12 bases between the germline ends. Looked up from germline, CDR1 is SGDLS and CDR2 is YYNGEE. Donors showed nominal health when sampled, although they likely had unrecorded immune exposures. The sequence came from a middle-aged man in good health and CMV-seropositive. The J gene is TRBJ2-3, the V gene TRBV9; D possibly corresponds to TRBD2 (7 bases). Sequenced material: PBMCs. CDR3 residues: CASSVEGGPPDTQYF. In nucleotides, the CDR3 is TGTGCCAGCAGCGTAGAGGGGGGGCCCCCAGATACGCAGTATTTT. The variable domain in full, completed from reference TRBV9 and TRBJ2-3, reads DSGVTQTPKHLITATGQRVTLRCSPRSGDLSVYWYQQSLDQGLQFLIQYYNGEERAKGNILERFSAQQFPDLHSELNLSSLELGDSALYFCASSVEGGPPDTQYFGPGTRLTVL.